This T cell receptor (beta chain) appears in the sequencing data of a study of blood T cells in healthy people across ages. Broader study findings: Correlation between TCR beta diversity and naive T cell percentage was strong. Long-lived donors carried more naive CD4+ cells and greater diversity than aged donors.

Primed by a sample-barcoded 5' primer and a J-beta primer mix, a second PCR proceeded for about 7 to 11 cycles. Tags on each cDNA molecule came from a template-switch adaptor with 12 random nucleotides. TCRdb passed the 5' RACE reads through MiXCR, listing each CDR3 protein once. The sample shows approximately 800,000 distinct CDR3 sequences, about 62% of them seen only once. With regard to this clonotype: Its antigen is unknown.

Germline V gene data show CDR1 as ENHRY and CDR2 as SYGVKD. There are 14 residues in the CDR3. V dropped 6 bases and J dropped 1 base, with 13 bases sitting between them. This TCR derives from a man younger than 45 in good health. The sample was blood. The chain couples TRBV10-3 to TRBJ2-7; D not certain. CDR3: CAISPTGPSYEQYF. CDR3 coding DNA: TGTGCCATCAGCCCTACCGGGCCGTCCTACGAGCAGTACTTC.